This TCR beta chain derives from a study of blood T cell repertoires in COVID-19. Only in-frame clones appear in the TCRdb table, and some are missing; sequencing was by immunoSEQ multiplex PCR. This sample has some 15,000 clones, with around 88% found just once. The germline gives CDR1 MDHEN, CDR2 SYDVKM. Between the trimmed V and J ends, which lost 2 bases and 0 bases, there was a span of 5 bases. This CDR3 comprises 13 residues. This sequence originates from a human donor in a cohort sampled during active COVID-19. Sequencing was done on a sample of peripheral blood. The chain couples TRBV28 to TRBJ2-7; D is ambiguous. The CDR3 DNA reads TGTGCCAGCAGTTTACCCAGCTCCTACGAGCAGTACTTC. It specifies CASSLPSSYEQYF. Combining the CDR3 with reference TRBV28 and TRBJ2-7 gives the whole variable domain DVKVTQSSRYLVKRTGEKVFLECVQDMDHENMFWYRQDPGLGLRLIYFSYDVKMKEKGDIPEGYSVSREKKERFSLILESASTNQTSMYLCASSLPSSYEQYFGPGTRLTVT.